Given below is one T cell receptor (beta chain) in context. TCRdb keeps only in-frame clones here, not all; method: immunoSEQ multiplex PCR. Here the sample spans around 78,000 clones, approximately 90% being singletons. This entry belongs to a study of resident and recirculating memory T cells in vitiligo. After removal of 2 bases from V and 5 bases from J, the junction contained 1 base not matched to a gene. Per the germline V gene, CDR1 is SGHTA and CDR2 is FQGNSA. CDR3 length: 13 amino acids. V and J are TRBV7-2 and TRBJ1-2; 8 nucleotides align to TRBD1. Sample: blood. The sequence was obtained from a male donor with vitiligo. CDR3 protein: CASSLNRGYGYTF. The CDR3 DNA is TGTGCCAGCAGCTTAAACAGGGGGTATGGCTACACCTTC.